One and the same sample provided the 23 T cell receptor beta chains below, sequenced in a study of T cells in Graves' hyperthyroidism and ophthalmopathy. The investigators amplified TCR beta CDR3 regions from RNA transcripts. First-round RT-PCR targeting the TCR CDR3 was performed with the HTBI primer set. TCRdb re-analysed the multiplex PCR reads in MiXCR, keeping a single row per CDR3 protein. Seen here are approximately 98,000 distinct CDR3 sequences, 40% observed once, and the top ten hold around 9.6%. The sample taken for sequencing was peripheral blood or thyroid tissue (not recorded which). These receptors were obtained from a woman under 40 with Graves' hyperthyroidism.

This CDR3 reads CASSHSRNTQYF. As DNA, the CDR3 is TGTGCCAGCAGTCATTCTAGGAATACGCAGTATTTT. The rearrangement links TRBV13 to TRBJ2-3, with unresolved D. Germline CDR1 PRHDT, CDR2 FYEKMQ (reference sequence). V was shortened by 6 bases and J by 7 bases, with 11 bases between the two germline ends. The length of the CDR3 is 12 residues.

This clonotype showed up many times. The V gene is TRBV7-9, the J gene TRBJ1-5; D is ambiguous. Trimming cost V 5 bases and J 7 bases, with 15 bases left between them. Per the germline V gene, CDR1 is SEHNR and CDR2 is FQNEAQ (reference sequence). The CDR3 has 14 amino acids. The CDR3 DNA reads TGTGCCAGCAGCGAAGACCAAGCGTACCAGCCCCAGCATTTT. It specifies CASSEDQAYQPQHF.

There are many counts of this clonotype. The chain carries TRBV5-4 and TRBJ2-2; the D is unclear. The CDR3 consists of 14 residues. The germline gives CDR1 SGHNT, CDR2 YYREEE (reference sequence). The V end was cut by 4 bases, the J end by 4 bases, with 11 bases between. The CDR3 sequence: CASSPDSFTGELFF. The CDR3 bases are TGTGCCAGCAGCCCAGACTCTTTCACCGGGGAGCTGTTTTTT.

This clonotype occurred many times. V is TRBV20-1 and J is TRBJ1-1; D uncertain. CDR3 length: 14 residues. The germline V gene encodes CDR1 DFQATT and CDR2 SNEGSKA (reference sequence). Trimming pared 0 bases from V and 2 bases from J, leaving 10 bases between. In DNA, the CDR3 is TGCAGTGCTAGAGATCCCCGTGATAACACTGAAGCTTTCTTT. Protein sequence: CSARDPRDNTEAFF.

A note on this clonotype: At one boundary the junction diverges from the germline segment, which might be a read error. The chain recombines TRBV5-1 with TRBJ2-3, with D possibly being TRBD2 (6 bases). The CDR3 has 17 amino acids. Germline CDR1 and CDR2: SGHRS and YFSETQ. CDR3 DNA sequence: TGTGCCAGCACCCCCATCGGGCAGGACTATAGCACAGATACGCAGTATTTT. Encoded protein: CASTPIGQDYSTDTQYF.

Concerning this clonotype itself: A junction end diverges from the germline sequence, so it may reflect a read error. The V call is TRBV15, the J call TRBJ1-1, with D unresolved. The germline CDR1 and CDR2 sequences are LNHNV and YYDKDF (reference sequence). This CDR3 has 15 residues. DNA for the CDR3: TGTGCCGCCAGCAGAGGAGCCCTACTGAACACTGAAGCTTTCTTT. Protein product: CAASRGALLNTEAFF.

The chain links TRBV30 to TRBJ1-3; D not certain. Germline CDR1 is GTSNPN and CDR2 is SVGIG (reference sequence). Trimming took off 1 base at V and 3 bases at J, with 7 bases between the two ends. CDR3 length: 13 amino acids. This CDR3 is CAWSGSFGNTIYF. CDR3 nucleotide sequence: TGTGCCTGGAGTGGAAGTTTTGGAAACACCATATATTTT.

Only a few counts were recorded for this clonotype. V and J are TRBV30 and TRBJ1-2; TRBD1 is a possible D gene (5 bases). V lost 4 bases and J 5 bases, leaving 17 bases between the germline ends. Germline loops: CDR1 GTSNPN, CDR2 SVGIG (reference sequence). The CDR3 consists of 14 residues. CDR3: CAWIQRGKWYGYTF. The CDR3 DNA reads TGTGCCTGGATTCAAAGGGGAAAATGGTATGGCTACACCTTC.

The V and J genes are TRBV10-2 and TRBJ1-2, with TRBD1 identical over 7 bases. The CDR3 spans 17 residues. The ends lost 0 bases at V and 2 bases at J; junction bases unmatched: 9. The V gene's germline CDR1 is WSHSY and CDR2 SAAADI. CDR3 sequence reads: CASSESTGKGTNYGYTF. The CDR3 DNA is TGCGCCAGCAGTGAGTCGACAGGGAAGGGAACGAACTATGGCTACACCTTC.

In the case of this clonotype: The junction differs from germline at one of its ends, possibly a read error. The rearrangement joins TRBV10-3 to TRBJ1-1; D remains unclear. The CDR3 is 13 amino acids. CDR1 and CDR2 (germline): ENHRY, SYGVKD. DNA of the CDR3: TGTGCCACCGAATCTCTCATGAACACTGGAGCTTTCTTT. Protein product: CATESLMNTGAFF.

This clonotype was seen repeatedly, ten times or more. The V and J genes are TRBV5-1 and TRBJ2-7; tentatively, D is TRBD1 (6 bases). Trimming stripped 7 bases from V and 3 bases from J, with 26 bases between. Germline V gives CDR1 SGHRS, CDR2 YFSETQ. The CDR3 spans 17 residues. CDR3 sequence: CASGGVDISGLVYEQYF. Written as DNA, the CDR3 is TGCGCCAGCGGGGGCGTTGACATTTCGGGTCTTGTCTACGAGCAGTACTTC.

The chain carries TRBV10-1 and TRBJ2-7; D unclear. V was clipped by 4 bases and J by 3 bases, with 10 bases between them. The length of the CDR3 is 13 residues. Germline CDR1 reads WNHNN; CDR2 reads SYGVQD (reference sequence). CDR3 loop: CASSGSADYEQYF. The CDR3, as DNA: TGCGCCAGCAGTGGGTCCGCTGACTACGAGCAGTACTTC.

The chain recombines TRBV9 with TRBJ1-5, with TRBD1 as a possible D gene (6 bases). CDR3 length equals 15 residues. Germline CDR1 and CDR2: SGDLS and YYNGEE. The V gene lost 7 bases and the J gene lost 0 bases, with 14 bases spanning the gap. CDR3 in amino acids: CASSRTVPSNQPQHF. CDR3 DNA sequence: TGTGCCAGCTCACGGACAGTCCCTAGCAATCAGCCCCAGCATTTT.

This clonotype was picked up many times. The chain is built from TRBV5-1 and TRBJ1-1; 9 positions match TRBD1. Trimming cost V 7 bases and J 7 bases; bases outside gene matches: 17. CDR1 is SGHRS and CDR2 is YFSETQ in the germline V gene. This CDR3 region has 16 residues. The CDR3 sequence is CASGQQGAIHLGEAFF. In DNA, the CDR3 is TGCGCCAGCGGCCAACAGGGGGCCATTCACCTCGGTGAAGCTTTCTTT.

This clonotype came up many times. CDR3 bases: TGTGCCAGTAGTATGAAAGGGGACACTGAAGCTTTCTTT. Residues: CASSMKGDTEAFF. The chain employs TRBV19 and TRBJ1-1; TRBD1 is a possible D gene (5 bases). Trimming took off 3 bases at V and 3 bases at J, with 8 bases between the two ends. The CDR3 is 13 residues long. CDR1 LNHDA and CDR2 SQIVND come from the germline V gene (reference sequence).

This clonotype was found many times. The genes are TRBV7-9 and TRBJ2-7, with D perhaps matching TRBD1 (6 bases). This CDR3 has 13 residues. With 4 bases removed from V and 0 bases from J, the gap between germline ends came to 7 bases. CDR1 SEHNR and CDR2 FQNEAQ come from the germline V gene (reference sequence). The CDR3 region has the DNA TGTGCCAGCAGCTGGGACATCTCCTACGAGCAGTACTTC. It yields the protein CASSWDISYEQYF.

This clonotype was recorded at least ten times. An end of the junction does not agree with germline; a read error may underlie this. The chain employs TRBV28 and TRBJ1-5; no reliable D call. In germline, CDR1 is MDHEN, CDR2 SYDVKM. This CDR3 is built from 9 residues. CDR3 in amino acids: CASNQPQHF. CDR3 nucleotides: TGTGCCAGCAACCAGCCCCAGCATTTT.

As regards this clonotype: A read error may produce the germline difference seen at one junction end. The V gene is TRBV7-9, the J gene TRBJ2-6; 9 positions agree with TRBD1. Germline V gene data show CDR1 as SEHNR and CDR2 as FQNEAQ (reference sequence). CDR3 length equals 18 residues. The CDR3 protein is CASSSDRGVNSGSNVLTF. CDR3 in DNA: TGTGCCAGCAGCTCGGACAGGGGTGTTAACTCTGGGTCCAACGTCCTGACTTTC.

V is TRBV9 and J is TRBJ2-7, with 9 bases lining up with TRBD1. Per the germline V gene, CDR1 is SGDLS and CDR2 is YYNGEE. The CDR3 is made up of 16 amino acids. The J segment lost 0 bases and the V segment lost 4 bases, leaving 8 bases of the junction unmatched. The CDR3 is CASSLGGTGYSYEQYF. In nucleotides, the CDR3 is TGTGCCAGCAGCCTCGGTGGGACAGGGTACTCCTACGAGCAGTACTTC.

This clonotype occurred many times. V is TRBV7-9 and J is TRBJ1-2, with D hard to call. Trimming removed 1 base at V and 0 bases at J, with 12 bases between. There are 16 residues in the CDR3. Germline-derived CDR1 and CDR2 are SEHNR and FQNEAQ (reference sequence). As DNA, the CDR3 is TGTGCCAGCAGCTTAGGGTTCGGATCAGCTAACTATGGCTACACCTTC. It specifies CASSLGFGSANYGYTF.

Here the CDR3 reads CASAGTVFSPLHF. The DNA of the CDR3 is TGTGCCAGCGCCGGGACAGTTTTTTCACCCCTCCACTTT. The V call is TRBV4-2, the J call TRBJ1-6; TRBD1 agrees at 7 bases. Germline CDR1 reads LGHNA; CDR2 reads YNFKEQ. The CDR3 is 13 residues long. Germline trimming cut 8 bases from V and 9 bases from J; bases unmatched to any gene: 7.

Notes on this clonotype: Since a much larger clone is just one base distant, this may be a read error. J is TRBJ1-5 and V is TRBV27; D might be TRBD1 (5 bases). CDR1 and CDR2 from the germline V gene are MNHEY and SMNVEV (reference sequence). Trimming pared 5 bases from V and 2 bases from J, leaving 10 bases between. The CDR3 is made up of 14 amino acids. The CDR3 sequence: CASSPRGGNQPQHF. Written as DNA, the CDR3 is TGTGCCAGCAGTCCCCGGGGGGGCAATCAGCCCCAGCATTTT.

CDR3 sequence (DNA): TGTGCCAGCAGTTTTTTTCGATATGGGACAGGGAAAGAGACCCAGTACTTC. Amino acid sequence: CASSFFRYGTGKETQYF. V usage is TRBV28 and J usage is TRBJ2-5, with TRBD1 matching over 9 bases. The CDR3 extends over 17 amino acids. V was pared by 3 bases and J by 3 bases, with 11 bases of the junction left unmatched. Germline values: CDR1 MDHEN, CDR2 SYDVKM.